This T cell receptor (beta chain) originates from a study of blood T cells in healthy people across ages. Study findings and constraints: From one million sequenced T cells, diversity estimates were lower bounds.

From germline, CDR1 is DFQATT and CDR2 SNEGSKA (reference sequence). The V and J ends lost 4 bases and 3 bases, in that order; junction bases with no gene match: 12. CDR3 length equals 16 residues. Next came a second PCR, run for roughly 7 to 12 cycles, which used a sample-barcoded 5' primer along with a J-beta primer mix. MiXCR was run by TCRdb on the 5' RACE reads, yielding one entry per CDR3 protein. The table has about 800,000 distinct CDR3 sequences, 58% seen once. The people who gave samples were healthy Caucasians from Russia, aged roughly 6 to 90. Notes on this clonotype: Its antigen is as yet unknown.

The rearrangement joins TRBV20-1 to TRBJ2-1; 7 bases are shared with TRBD2. This TCR was recovered from a man aged 25-40 years in good health. The specimen was blood. CDR3 region: CSATLASGGSYNEQFF. CDR3 DNA: TGCAGTGCTACCTTAGCGTCCGGGGGGAGCTACAATGAGCAGTTCTTC.